The following is a TCR beta chain sequence with its context. Its antigen is not known. The record originates from a study of T cell repertoires in cytomegalovirus infection. Background on the study: CMV epitopes that were recently identified and HLA-C-restricted were used alongside well-studied HLA-B-restricted ones. CMV infection together with matching HLA type was indicated by public TCR beta signatures.

Trimming cost V 6 bases and J 10 bases, with 16 bases left between them. Per the germline V gene, CDR1 is LNHDA and CDR2 is SQIVND (reference sequence). This CDR3 has 13 residues. Notes on the study in general: Ex vivo, HLA-C-restricted CMV-specific TCR beta clonotypes prevailed over the rest of the response. CMV carriers with the relevant HLA were identified by cumulative public TCR beta family frequency.

TCRdb passed the reads through MiXCR, listing each CDR3 protein once. Of 370,000 or so distinct CDR3 sequences detected, roughly 36% appear once; the ten largest clones hold around an eighth. This sequence joins TRBV19 and TRBJ1-5; D ambiguous. This TCR was recovered from a human donor in good health (CMV status not recorded). Some clones in this sample may be carry-over from other donors' samples. The starting material was cultured PBMCs, obtained from culture after CMV antigen stimulation. This CDR3 reads CASSKQMAVPQHF. Here the CDR3 DNA reads TGTGCCAGTAGCAAACAAATGGCAGTTCCCCAGCATTTT.